A selection of T cell receptor beta chains follows, all from one sample in a study of cytomegalovirus exposure and HLA in healthy donors. Data came from immunoSEQ multiplex PCR; TCRdb stores just in-frame clones and leaves some out. The repertoire holds 100,000 to 150,000 clones, with more than 70% as singletons. The sequencing sample was made of PBMCs. Receptors originate from a man aged 30 to 39 in good health and CMV-seronegative. Both conserved end residues are part of each CDR3. The D gene is left open where the match is weak. Not all rows give a size; the values are once, few, many and, for expanded clones, a class.

d_gene: NA
v_gene: TRBV5-1
j_gene: TRBJ1-6
abundance: NA
CDR3nt: TGCGCCAGCAGCTTGGGGGGTCGAGCGGGGGGCCTGACATCACCCCTCCACTTT
CDR3aa: CASSLGGRAGGLTSPLHF

d_gene: TRBD1
v_gene: TRBV5-1
j_gene: TRBJ2-1
abundance: NA
CDR3nt: TGCGCCAGCAGAAGGGGACAGGGCTACAATGAGCAGTTCTTC
CDR3aa: CASRRGQGYNEQFF

d_gene: TRBD1
v_gene: TRBV6-1
j_gene: TRBJ2-2
abundance: few
CDR3nt: TGTGCCAGCAGCGGGGACAGCGCGAACACCGGGGAGCTGTTTTTT
CDR3aa: CASSGDSANTGELFF

d_gene: NA
v_gene: TRBV10-3
j_gene: TRBJ2-5
abundance: once
CDR3nt: TGTGCCATTTCTGGCGGGGAGGAGACCCAGTACTTC
CDR3aa: CAISGGEETQYF

d_gene: TRBD2
v_gene: TRBV5-6
j_gene: TRBJ2-1
abundance: NA
CDR3nt: TGTGCCAGCAGCTTGGTCGTGACTAGCGGGGGCAATGAGCAGTTCTTC
CDR3aa: CASSLVVTSGGNEQFF

d_gene: NA
v_gene: TRBV29-1
j_gene: TRBJ1-4
abundance: NA
CDR3nt: TGCAGCGTTCGATGGGGCGGTGAAAAACTGTTTTTT
CDR3aa: CSVRWGGEKLFF

d_gene: NA
v_gene: TRBV4-3
j_gene: TRBJ1-4
abundance: NA
CDR3nt: TGCGCCAGCAGCCAAGGGGGACTAAATGAAAAACTGTTTTTT
CDR3aa: CASSQGGLNEKLFF

d_gene: TRBD1
v_gene: TRBV28
j_gene: TRBJ1-5
abundance: once
CDR3nt: TGTGCCAGCAGTTTTATTTTACCGGACAGGGAGAATCAGCCCCAGCATTTT
CDR3aa: CASSFILPDRENQPQHF

d_gene: NA
v_gene: TRBV9
j_gene: TRBJ1-1
abundance: NA
CDR3nt: TGTGCCAGCAGCGCCATGACAGCGAACACTGAAGCTTTCTTT
CDR3aa: CASSAMTANTEAFF

d_gene: NA
v_gene: TRBV25-1
j_gene: TRBJ1-1
abundance: NA
CDR3nt: TGTGCCAGCAGTGAATATGCCCCCTGGGGGGAGAACACTGAAGCTTTCTTT
CDR3aa: CASSEYAPWGENTEAFF

d_gene: TRBD2
v_gene: TRBV5-4
j_gene: TRBJ2-3
abundance: once
CDR3nt: TGTGCCAGCAGCCCCACCGGGGGGTCTGGCACAGATACGCAGTATTTT
CDR3aa: CASSPTGGSGTDTQYF

d_gene: NA
v_gene: TRBV25-1
j_gene: TRBJ1-1
abundance: once
CDR3nt: TGTGCCACCAAGGAGGGTTGGAACACTGAAGCTTTCTTT
CDR3aa: CATKEGWNTEAFF

d_gene: NA
v_gene: TRBV7-9
j_gene: TRBJ1-5
abundance: NA
CDR3nt: TGTTCCAGCAGCTTCTACGGACCGGGGAATCAGCCCCAGCATTTT
CDR3aa: CSSSFYGPGNQPQHF

d_gene: NA
v_gene: TRBV28
j_gene: TRBJ2-1
abundance: few
CDR3nt: TGTGCCAGCAGTTTAAGGACAGATGAGCAGTTCTTC
CDR3aa: CASSLRTDEQFF

d_gene: TRBD1
v_gene: TRBV7-8
j_gene: TRBJ1-5
abundance: few
CDR3nt: TGTGCCAGCAGCTTAGGGTCGTGGGGACAGAGCAATCAGCCCCAGCATTTT
CDR3aa: CASSLGSWGQSNQPQHF

d_gene: TRBD1
v_gene: TRBV27
j_gene: TRBJ2-1
abundance: few
CDR3nt: TGTGCCAGCAGTGATGGGACAGGGGCACCTAAGCAGTTCTTC
CDR3aa: CASSDGTGAPKQFF

d_gene: NA
v_gene: TRBV7-2
j_gene: TRBJ1-2
abundance: NA
CDR3nt: TGTGCCAGCAGATATGGGGACTGGGCAGCTAACTATGGCTACACCTTC
CDR3aa: CASRYGDWAANYGYTF

d_gene: TRBD1
v_gene: TRBV16
j_gene: TRBJ1-4
abundance: few
CDR3nt: TGTGCCAGCAGCCTCCTTGCGGGACAGGCTAATGAAAAACTGTTTTTT
CDR3aa: CASSLLAGQANEKLFF

d_gene: TRBD2
v_gene: TRBV2
j_gene: TRBJ2-1
abundance: NA
CDR3nt: TGTGCCAGCAGTGTAGCGGGGCGGGGGAGTGAGCAGTTCTTC
CDR3aa: CASSVAGRGSEQFF

d_gene: TRBD2
v_gene: TRBV5-4
j_gene: TRBJ2-7
abundance: NA
CDR3nt: TGTGCCAGCAGCTTGGGGCTAGCGGGGGTTCTCTACGAGCAGTACTTC
CDR3aa: CASSLGLAGVLYEQYF

d_gene: TRBD1
v_gene: TRBV28
j_gene: TRBJ1-4
abundance: few
CDR3nt: TGTGCCAGCAGTCCGCCCGGGACAGGGATGCCAAAACTGTTTTTT
CDR3aa: CASSPPGTGMPKLFF

d_gene: TRBD1
v_gene: TRBV7-7
j_gene: TRBJ2-7
abundance: NA
CDR3nt: TGTGCCAGCAGCCCAGGGGGAACCTCCTACGAGCAGTACTTC
CDR3aa: CASSPGGTSYEQYF

d_gene: TRBD1
v_gene: TRBV5-1
j_gene: TRBJ1-1
abundance: NA
CDR3nt: TGCGCCAGCAGCTTTACAACAGGGGGCATGAACACTGAAGCTTTCTTT
CDR3aa: CASSFTTGGMNTEAFF

d_gene: NA
v_gene: TRBV30
j_gene: TRBJ2-2
abundance: NA
CDR3nt: TGTGCCTGGAGGGGGGGGGCACTGAACACCGGGGAGCTGTTTTTT
CDR3aa: CAWRGGALNTGELFF

d_gene: NA
v_gene: TRBV5-1
j_gene: TRBJ2-3
abundance: NA
CDR3nt: TGCGCCAGCAGTCGTGTCGCGACAGATACGCAGTATTTT
CDR3aa: CASSRVATDTQYF

d_gene: TRBD2
v_gene: TRBV19
j_gene: TRBJ2-5
abundance: NA
CDR3nt: TGTGCCAGTAGTACAGTAGGACTAGCGGGACAAGAGACCCAGTACTTC
CDR3aa: CASSTVGLAGQETQYF

d_gene: TRBD1
v_gene: TRBV28
j_gene: TRBJ1-2
abundance: NA
CDR3nt: TGTGCCAGCAGTTGGACAGGGAATGGCTACACCTTC
CDR3aa: CASSWTGNGYTF

d_gene: TRBD1
v_gene: TRBV7-9
j_gene: TRBJ2-5
abundance: NA
CDR3nt: TGTGCCAGCAGCTTAAGGCAGGGGGCGGGGGAGACCCAGTACTTC
CDR3aa: CASSLRQGAGETQYF

d_gene: TRBD1
v_gene: TRBV25-1
j_gene: TRBJ1-6
abundance: NA
CDR3nt: TGTGCCAGCAGTGACCCTCGACAGGGGGATTCACCCCTCCACTTT
CDR3aa: CASSDPRQGDSPLHF

d_gene: TRBD1
v_gene: TRBV5-1
j_gene: TRBJ2-5
abundance: NA
CDR3nt: TGCGCCAGCAGCTTGGGGGGGACAGGGGAAGAGACCCAGTACTTC
CDR3aa: CASSLGGTGEETQYF

d_gene: TRBD1
v_gene: TRBV7-2
j_gene: TRBJ1-5
abundance: NA
CDR3nt: TGTGCCAGCAGCCAAGACAGGGGTAGCAATCAGCCCCAGCATTTT
CDR3aa: CASSQDRGSNQPQHF

d_gene: NA
v_gene: TRBV13
j_gene: TRBJ2-7
abundance: NA
CDR3nt: TGTGCCAGCAGCTTAGATAGATACGAGCAGTACTTC
CDR3aa: CASSLDRYEQYF

d_gene: NA
v_gene: TRBV27
j_gene: TRBJ1-6
abundance: NA
CDR3nt: TGTGCCAGCAGTTCCCGAACAGGGTACTCGTCACCCCTCCACTTT
CDR3aa: CASSSRTGYSSPLHF

d_gene: NA
v_gene: TRBV7-9
j_gene: TRBJ2-3
abundance: once
CDR3nt: TGTGCCAGCAGCTTCAAGGGGCGAACCACAGATACGCAGTATTTT
CDR3aa: CASSFKGRTTDTQYF

d_gene: NA
v_gene: TRBV18
j_gene: TRBJ1-2
abundance: NA
CDR3nt: TGTGCCAGCTCACCAGGGACCGTTACGGGGGGATATGGCTACACCTTC
CDR3aa: CASSPGTVTGGYGYTF

d_gene: TRBD1
v_gene: TRBV10-3
j_gene: TRBJ2-1
abundance: NA
CDR3nt: TGTGCCATTTCGAACAGGGGCCCCCCCCAGGATGAGCAGTTCTTC
CDR3aa: CAISNRGPPQDEQFF

d_gene: NA
v_gene: TRBV7-8
j_gene: TRBJ2-1
abundance: NA
CDR3nt: TGTGCCAGCAGCGAGTACACCATGACAGTATACAATGAGCAGTTCTTC
CDR3aa: CASSEYTMTVYNEQFF

d_gene: NA
v_gene: TRBV4-2
j_gene: TRBJ1-3
abundance: NA
CDR3nt: TGTGCCAGCAGCCAAGATTCGCCGGGATCAGTCTCTGGAAACACCATATATTTT
CDR3aa: CASSQDSPGSVSGNTIYF